The 22 T cell receptor beta chains listed next were all sequenced from one sample in a study of blood T cell repertoires in COVID-19. Assay: immunoSEQ multiplex PCR; the TCRdb copy retains only in-frame clones and omits some. The sample includes some 270,000 clones, roughly nine tenths of them seen just once. What was sequenced was peripheral blood. The receptor set was obtained from a man aged 35 to 55 with active or convalescent COVID-19.

This CDR3 is CASSSAQGTNQPQHF. CDR3 DNA sequence: TGTGCCAGCAGTTCGGCACAGGGAACCAATCAGCCCCAGCATTTT. The chain joins TRBV6-5 to TRBJ1-5; weak D call: TRBD1 (6 bases). This CDR3 is built from 15 residues. V lost 4 bases, J lost 3 bases, and 13 bases lay in between. The germline V gene encodes CDR1 MNHEY and CDR2 SVGAGI.

The chain carries TRBV9 and TRBJ2-1, with a possible D match to TRBD2 (5 bases). The V gene's germline CDR1 is SGDLS and CDR2 YYNGEE. Trimming removed 4 bases at V and 0 bases at J, with 8 bases between. There are 14 residues in the CDR3. The DNA for the CDR3 is TGTGCCAGCAGCTGGACTTCCTCCTACAATGAGCAGTTCTTC. This sequence encodes CASSWTSSYNEQFF.

This clone has a handful of counts. This chain links TRBV5-5 with TRBJ1-5, with 7 bases aligning to TRBD1. Germline assignment: CDR1 SGHKS and CDR2 YYEKEE (reference sequence). The CDR3 spans 15 residues. V gave up 0 bases and J gave up 4 bases; unmatched junction bases: 4. This CDR3 is CASSLGGQPNQPQHF. The CDR3 DNA is TGTGCCAGCAGCTTGGGGGGACAGCCTAATCAGCCCCAGCATTTT.

The CDR3 DNA reads TGCGCCAGCAGCTTGTCAGGTAATGAGCAGTTCTTC. Amino acids: CASSLSGNEQFF. The chain carries TRBV5-1 and TRBJ2-1, with D uncertain. The V end lost 1 base, the J end lost 7 bases, and 6 bases lay between the germline ends. Germline CDR1 and CDR2: SGHRS and YFSETQ. The CDR3 spans 12 residues.

The chain uses TRBV2 and TRBJ1-3, with 9 bases aligning to TRBD1. V lost 6 bases and J lost 0; bases outside the gene matches: 3. CDR3 size: 15 residues. The germline gives CDR1 SNHLY, CDR2 FYNNEI. In DNA form, the CDR3 reads TGTGCCAGCAGCCGGGACAGGGTCTCTGGAAACACCATATATTTT. Encoded protein: CASSRDRVSGNTIYF.

The genes are TRBV30 and TRBJ1-3, with unresolved D. Germline CDR1 reads GTSNPN; CDR2 reads SVGIG (reference sequence). V lost 4 bases, J lost 0 bases, and 10 bases lay in between. The CDR3 runs 14 residues. The CDR3 nucleotides are TGTGCCTGGACTCAAGCGATCTCTGGAAACACCATATATTTT. Translation: CAWTQAISGNTIYF.

The rearrangement joins TRBV28 to TRBJ1-2, with D tentatively TRBD1 (5 bases). From germline, CDR1 is MDHEN and CDR2 SYDVKM. CDR3 length: 16 amino acids. Trimming removed 1 base from V and 8 bases from J, with 20 bases in between. The CDR3 is CASSLSGLALPKGYTF. The CDR3 nucleotides are TGTGCCAGCAGTTTATCGGGACTCGCCCTCCCGAAGGGCTACACCTTC.

The rearrangement joins TRBV6-5 to TRBJ2-3, with 11 bases identical to TRBD2. The CDR3 length is 16 residues. The J segment lost 4 bases and the V segment lost 4 bases, leaving 7 bases of the junction unmatched. Per the germline V gene, CDR1 is MNHEY and CDR2 is SVGAGI. The CDR3 loop reads CASSWEVAGGPDTQYF. CDR3 DNA sequence: TGTGCCAGCAGTTGGGAGGTAGCGGGAGGGCCAGATACGCAGTATTTT.

The chain recombines TRBV12-5 with TRBJ1-5, with 8 positions matching TRBD1. Germline assignment: CDR1 LGHNT and CDR2 FRNRAP. The CDR3 covers 14 residues. Trimming took 6 bases from V and 1 from J; bases not matched to a gene: 2. The CDR3 spells CASGRGQSNQPQHF. The CDR3 bases are TGTGCTAGTGGCAGGGGGCAGAGCAATCAGCCCCAGCATTTT.

This chain connects TRBV24-1 to TRBJ2-3; 9 positions agree with TRBD1. The germline gives CDR1 KGHDR, CDR2 SFDVKD. This CDR3 comprises 14 residues. V dropped 3 bases and J dropped 14; count of bases not matched to a gene: 11. This CDR3 reads CATSDTGDRDPWYF. The DNA for the CDR3 is TGTGCCACCAGTGATACCGGGGACAGGGATCCATGGTATTTT.

The chain recombines TRBV5-1 with TRBJ1-1; TRBD1 agrees at 8 bases. This CDR3 spans 14 amino acids. Looked up from germline, CDR1 is SGHRS and CDR2 is YFSETQ. The ends lost 9 bases at V and 1 base at J; junction bases unmatched: 8. The CDR3, as DNA: TGCGCCACCAAGACGGGACAGGCGAACACTGAAGCTTTCTTT. Its protein product is CATKTGQANTEAFF.

V usage is TRBV7-2 and J usage is TRBJ2-4; weak D call: TRBD2 (5 bases). The V gene's germline CDR1 is SGHTA and CDR2 FQGNSA. V was pared by 2 bases and J by 0 bases, with 11 bases between. The CDR3 runs 16 residues. For the CDR3, the DNA is TGTGCCAGCAGCTTATCTGGGAGTCTAGCCAAAAACATTCAGTACTTC. This codes for CASSLSGSLAKNIQYF.

The chain combines TRBV28 with TRBJ2-1; 9 nucleotides agree with TRBD2. The CDR3 extends over 14 amino acids. Germline CDR1 MDHEN, CDR2 SYDVKM. Germline trimming cut 4 bases from V and 8 bases from J; bases unmatched to any gene: 6. CDR3 sequence (DNA): TGTGCCAGCAGTTCGGCGGGAGGGCCGGATGAGCAGTTCTTC. As protein: CASSSAGGPDEQFF.

This clone was seen a single time. V and J are TRBV6-9 and TRBJ2-7, with a weak D call TRBD1 (6 bases). CDR1 and CDR2 from the germline V gene are MNHGY and SVAAGI. The CDR3 length is 15 residues. V was shortened by 4 bases and J by 3 bases, with 16 bases between the two germline ends. The CDR3 here is CASSSNRVRGYEQYF. Here the CDR3 DNA reads TGTGCCAGCAGTTCAAACAGGGTCCGGGGCTACGAGCAGTACTTC.

The chain uses TRBV6-5 and TRBJ1-6; maybe TRBD1 (5 bases). The CDR3 covers 14 residues. Per germline, CDR1 MNHEY and CDR2 SVGAGI. The germline V and J ends were trimmed by 6 bases and 6 bases, with 12 bases remaining between them. The DNA for the CDR3 is TGTGCCAGCAGCCTCCGGCAGGGTAATTCACCCCTCCACTTT. Its protein product is CASSLRQGNSPLHF.

The chain's CDR3 is CASSFHQGETGELFF. The CDR3 nucleotides read TGTGCCAGCAGCTTCCACCAGGGCGAAACCGGGGAGCTGTTTTTT. This rearrangement joins TRBV11-2 to TRBJ2-2; D is perhaps TRBD1 (5 bases). The germline V and J ends were trimmed by 3 bases and 5 bases, with 13 bases remaining between them. This CDR3 has 15 residues. Germline loops: CDR1 SGHAT, CDR2 FQNNGV. The variable domain in full, with the rest retrieved from reference TRBV11-2 and TRBJ2-2, is EAGVAQSPRYKIIEKRQSVAFWCNPISGHATLYWYQQILGQGPKLLIQFQNNGVVDDSQLPKDRFSAERLKGVDSTLKIQPAKLEDSAVYLCASSFHQGETGELFFGEGSRLTVL.

The chain carries TRBV27 and TRBJ2-3; 7 nucleotides align to TRBD1. This CDR3 contains 15 residues. Germline loops: CDR1 MNHEY, CDR2 SMNVEV (reference sequence). The ends lost 3 bases at V and 6 bases at J; junction bases unmatched: 9. The CDR3 region is CASSFLGTAVDTQYF. As DNA, the CDR3 is TGTGCCAGCAGTTTTTTGGGGACAGCGGTGGATACGCAGTATTTT.

V and J are TRBV30 and TRBJ2-5; D remains ambiguous. The CDR3 extends over 11 amino acids. Germline-derived CDR1 and CDR2 are GTSNPN and SVGIG (reference sequence). V lost 3 bases and J 4 bases, leaving 6 bases between the germline ends. The CDR3 DNA is TGTGCCTGGAGCACGGGAGAGACCCAGTACTTC. It codes for CAWSTGETQYF. Filled out from reference TRBV30 and TRBJ2-5, the complete variable domain reads SQTIHQWPATLVQPVGSPLSLECTVEGTSNPNLYWYRQAAGRGLQLLFYSVGIGQISSEVPQNLSASRPQDRQFILSSKKLLLSDSGFYLCAWSTGETQYFGPGTRLLVL.

The chain joins TRBV6-5 to TRBJ2-7, with 7 nucleotides matching TRBD1. This CDR3 contains 14 residues. Per germline, CDR1 MNHEY and CDR2 SVGAGI. Trimming removed 4 bases from V and 5 bases from J; junction bases left unmatched: 8. CDR3 residues: CASSFTHRGHEQYF. CDR3 DNA sequence: TGTGCCAGCAGTTTTACTCACAGGGGACACGAGCAGTACTTC.

This chain connects TRBV2 to TRBJ1-5; D not certain. V lost 1 base and J 9 bases, leaving 16 bases between the germline ends. The CDR3 totals 15 residues. Germline CDR1 is SNHLY and CDR2 is FYNNEI. Written as DNA, the CDR3 is TGTGCCAGCAGTGAAGGGCGCCAGGCCCTGAGGCCCCAGCATTTT. It codes for CASSEGRQALRPQHF.

This clone was seen a few times. The CDR3 bases are TGTGCCAGCGCATCGTCGGAGGGGCCCACTGAAGCTTTCTTT. Its protein product is CASASSEGPTEAFF. V and J are TRBV28 and TRBJ1-1, with a tentative D call TRBD1 (5 bases). The CDR3 has 14 residues. Germline V gene lookup returns CDR1 MDHEN and CDR2 SYDVKM. V dropped 8 bases and J dropped 4 bases, with 17 bases sitting between them.

The V gene is TRBV19, the J gene TRBJ2-3; maybe TRBD1 (5 bases). The CDR3 covers 15 residues. The V gene lost 5 bases and the J gene lost 1 base, with 13 bases spanning the gap. Germline V gives CDR1 LNHDA, CDR2 SQIVND (reference sequence). Written as DNA, the CDR3 is TGTGCCAGTAGTGGCCAGGGTGGGGGCACAGATACGCAGTATTTT. This translates into CASSGQGGGTDTQYF.